This T cell receptor (beta chain) was retrieved from a study of cytomegalovirus exposure and HLA in healthy donors. A multiplex PCR was run with 60 Vbeta primers and 13 Jbeta primers. The method was immunoSEQ multiplex PCR; TCRdb's version includes in-frame clones alone and lacks a portion of them. The sample consists of some 220,000 clones, more than 85% of them appearing once. Germline loops: CDR1 MNHEY, CDR2 SVGAGI. The V end was cut by 4 bases, the J end by 5 bases, with 8 bases between. The CDR3 consists of 12 residues. As concerns this clone: The antigen remains undetermined.

Study outcomes and limitations: Later on, an analysis tied 15,000 to 20,000 TCR beta sequences to HLA alleles at 0.05 false discovery rate. Confirmation in vitro established that a few CMV-associated chains were specific for CMV antigens. Available immune exposure information covered CMV serostatus only. With further analysis later on, most CMV-associated TCR beta chains appeared HLA-restricted.

This sequence was found in a woman between 18 and 29 years old in good health and CMV-seronegative. The sample comprised PBMCs. The genes are TRBV6-5 and TRBJ1-1; a weak D match, TRBD1 (5 bases). As DNA, the CDR3 is TGTGCCAGCAGTTCAGGGATGACTGAAGCTTTCTTT. Its translation is CASSSGMTEAFF.